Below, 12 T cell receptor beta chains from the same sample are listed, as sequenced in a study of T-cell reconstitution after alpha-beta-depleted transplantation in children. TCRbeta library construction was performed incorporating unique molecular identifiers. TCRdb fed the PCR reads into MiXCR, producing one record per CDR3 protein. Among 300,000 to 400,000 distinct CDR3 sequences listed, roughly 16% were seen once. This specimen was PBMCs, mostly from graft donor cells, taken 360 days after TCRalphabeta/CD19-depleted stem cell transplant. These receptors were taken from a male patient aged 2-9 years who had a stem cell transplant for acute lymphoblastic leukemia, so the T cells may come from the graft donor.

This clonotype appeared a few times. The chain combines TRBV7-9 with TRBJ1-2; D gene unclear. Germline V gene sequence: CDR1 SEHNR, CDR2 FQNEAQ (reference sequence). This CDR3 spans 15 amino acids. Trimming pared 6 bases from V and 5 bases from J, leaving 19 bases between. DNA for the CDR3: TGTGCCAGCAGACCAGACGGGCAGTGGGCTTATGGCTACACCTTC. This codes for CASRPDGQWAYGYTF.

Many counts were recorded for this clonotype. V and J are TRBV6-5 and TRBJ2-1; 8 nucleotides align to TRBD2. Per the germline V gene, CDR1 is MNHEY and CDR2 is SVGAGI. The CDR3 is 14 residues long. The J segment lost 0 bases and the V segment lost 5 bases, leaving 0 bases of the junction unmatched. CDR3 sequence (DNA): TGTGCCAGCAGTAGCGGGAGCTCCTACAATGAGCAGTTCTTC. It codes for CASSSGSSYNEQFF.

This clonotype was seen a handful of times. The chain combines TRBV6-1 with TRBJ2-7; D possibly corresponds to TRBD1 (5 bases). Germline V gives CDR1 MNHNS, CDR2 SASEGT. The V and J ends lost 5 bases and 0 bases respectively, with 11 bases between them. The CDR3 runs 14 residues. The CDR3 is CASSTRRGSYEQYF. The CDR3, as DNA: TGTGCCAGCAGTACCCGTAGGGGCTCCTACGAGCAGTACTTC.

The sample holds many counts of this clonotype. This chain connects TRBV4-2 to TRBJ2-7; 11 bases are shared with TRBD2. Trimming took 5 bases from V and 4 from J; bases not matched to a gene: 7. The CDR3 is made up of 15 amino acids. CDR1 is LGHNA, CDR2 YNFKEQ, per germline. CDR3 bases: TGTGCCAGCAGCTCCGGGACTAGCGGCGTTTACGAGCAGTACTTC. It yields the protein CASSSGTSGVYEQYF.

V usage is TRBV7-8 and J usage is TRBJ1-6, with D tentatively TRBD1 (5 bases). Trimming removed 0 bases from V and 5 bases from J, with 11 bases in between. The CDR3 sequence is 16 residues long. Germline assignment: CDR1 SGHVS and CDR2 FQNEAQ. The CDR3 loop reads CASSLAGLPNNSPLHF. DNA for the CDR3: TGTGCCAGCAGCTTAGCGGGGCTACCCAATAATTCACCCCTCCACTTT.

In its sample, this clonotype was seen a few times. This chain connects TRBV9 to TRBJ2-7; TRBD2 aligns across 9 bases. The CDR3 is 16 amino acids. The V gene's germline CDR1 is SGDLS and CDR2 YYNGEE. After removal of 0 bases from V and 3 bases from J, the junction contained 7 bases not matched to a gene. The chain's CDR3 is CASSVASRTSVYEQYF. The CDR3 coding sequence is TGTGCCAGCAGCGTAGCTTCCCGGACTAGCGTCTACGAGCAGTACTTC.

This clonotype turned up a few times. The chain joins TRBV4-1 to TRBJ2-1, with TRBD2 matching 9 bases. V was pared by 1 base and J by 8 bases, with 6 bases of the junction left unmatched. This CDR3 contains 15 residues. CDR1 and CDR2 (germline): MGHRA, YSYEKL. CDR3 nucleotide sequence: TGCGCCAGCAGCCAAGTCCCCGGGACTAGCTATGAGCAGTTCTTC. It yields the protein CASSQVPGTSYEQFF.

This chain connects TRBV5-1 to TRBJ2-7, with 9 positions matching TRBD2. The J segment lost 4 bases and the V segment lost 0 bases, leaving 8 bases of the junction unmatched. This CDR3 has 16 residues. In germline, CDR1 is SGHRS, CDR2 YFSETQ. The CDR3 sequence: CASSLVAGGRGYEQYF. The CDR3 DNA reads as TGCGCCAGCAGCTTGGTTGCGGGAGGGCGTGGATACGAGCAGTACTTC.

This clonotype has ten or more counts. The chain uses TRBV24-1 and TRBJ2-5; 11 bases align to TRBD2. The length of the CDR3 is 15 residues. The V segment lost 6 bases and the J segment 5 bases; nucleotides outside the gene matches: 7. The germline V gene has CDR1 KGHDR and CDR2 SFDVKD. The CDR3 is CATSLAGGRGETQYF. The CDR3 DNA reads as TGTGCCACCAGTCTAGCGGGAGGTCGGGGGGAGACCCAGTACTTC.

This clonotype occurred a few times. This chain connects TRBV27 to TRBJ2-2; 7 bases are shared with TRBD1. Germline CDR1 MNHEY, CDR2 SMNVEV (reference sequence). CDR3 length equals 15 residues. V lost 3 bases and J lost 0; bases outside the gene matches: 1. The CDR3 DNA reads TGTGCCAGCAGTTTTGGGACAGCGAACACCGGGGAGCTGTTTTTT. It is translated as CASSFGTANTGELFF.

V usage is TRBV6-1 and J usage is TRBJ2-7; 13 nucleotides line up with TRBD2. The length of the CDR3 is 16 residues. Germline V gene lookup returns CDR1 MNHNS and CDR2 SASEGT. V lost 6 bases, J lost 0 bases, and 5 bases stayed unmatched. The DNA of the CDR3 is TGTGCCAGCAGACCACGGACTAGCGGGAGCTCCTACGAGCAGTACTTC. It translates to CASRPRTSGSSYEQYF.

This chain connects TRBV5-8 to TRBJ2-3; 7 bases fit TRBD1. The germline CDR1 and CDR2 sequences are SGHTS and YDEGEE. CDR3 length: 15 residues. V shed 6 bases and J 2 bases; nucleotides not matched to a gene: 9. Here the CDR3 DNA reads TGTGCCAGCACCGTGCCCGGACAGGTCACAGATACGCAGTATTTT. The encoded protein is CASTVPGQVTDTQYF.